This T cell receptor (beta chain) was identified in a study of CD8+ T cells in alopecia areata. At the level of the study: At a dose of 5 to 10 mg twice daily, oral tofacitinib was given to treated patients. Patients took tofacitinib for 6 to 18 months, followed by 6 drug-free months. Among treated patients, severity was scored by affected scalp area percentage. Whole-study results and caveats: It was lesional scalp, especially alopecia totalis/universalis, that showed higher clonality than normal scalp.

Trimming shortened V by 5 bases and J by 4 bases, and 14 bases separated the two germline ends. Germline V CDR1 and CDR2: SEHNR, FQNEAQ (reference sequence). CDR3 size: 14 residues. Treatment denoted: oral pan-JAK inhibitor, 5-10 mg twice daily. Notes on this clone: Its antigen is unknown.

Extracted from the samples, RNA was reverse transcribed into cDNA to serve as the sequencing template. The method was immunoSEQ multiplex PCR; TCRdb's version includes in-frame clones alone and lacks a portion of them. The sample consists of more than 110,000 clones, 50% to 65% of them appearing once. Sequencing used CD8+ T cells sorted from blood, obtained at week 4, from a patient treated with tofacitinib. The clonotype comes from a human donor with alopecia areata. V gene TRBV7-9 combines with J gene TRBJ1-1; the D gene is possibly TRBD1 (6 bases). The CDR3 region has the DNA TGTGCCAGCAGCGCCTCCACCAGGGGCACTGAAGCTTTCTTT. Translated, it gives CASSASTRGTEAFF.